This T cell receptor (beta chain) was observed in a study of cytomegalovirus exposure and HLA in healthy donors. Vbeta (60) and Jbeta (13) primers were used in the PCR. As originally analysed: Later, roughly 86 million unique TCR beta chains were counted in an analysis, and about 10 million of them were shared. TCRdb's copy holds only in-frame clones and misses some; the assay was immunoSEQ multiplex PCR. V, J and clone size were drawn from that table, and D and trimming were deduced from the DNA. This sample yields about 200,000 clones, of which 60% to 85% are seen a single time; approximately 1.1% belongs to the top ten. This CDR3 is built from 17 residues. Trimming took 0 bases from V and 4 from J, leaving 17 bases between them. Germline V lookup: CDR1 MGHRA, CDR2 YSYEKL.

Sequencing used PBMCs. The source is a middle-aged woman in good health and CMV-seronegative. This sequence joins TRBV4-1 and TRBJ2-3; maybe TRBD1 (8 bases). CDR3 DNA sequence: TGCGCCAGCAGCCAAGAGGAGGACAGGGAGGGTTCAGATACGCAGTATTTT. Translation: CASSQEEDREGSDTQYF.